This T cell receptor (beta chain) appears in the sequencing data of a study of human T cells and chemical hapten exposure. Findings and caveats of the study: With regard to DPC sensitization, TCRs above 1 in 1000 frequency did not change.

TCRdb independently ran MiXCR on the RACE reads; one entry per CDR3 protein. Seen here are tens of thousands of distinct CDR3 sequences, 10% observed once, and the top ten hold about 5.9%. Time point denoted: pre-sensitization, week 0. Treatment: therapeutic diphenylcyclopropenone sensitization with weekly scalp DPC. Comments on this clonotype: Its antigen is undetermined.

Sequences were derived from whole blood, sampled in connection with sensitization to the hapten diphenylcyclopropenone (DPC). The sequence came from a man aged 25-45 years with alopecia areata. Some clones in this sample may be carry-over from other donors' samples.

The CDR3, as DNA: TGTGCCAGTAGTAAGGGACCCCATCCCACAGATACGCAGTATTTT. It specifies CASSKGPHPTDTQYF. This chain joins TRBV19 and TRBJ2-3; the D call may be TRBD1 or TRBD2 (5 bases each). The CDR3 is 15 residues long. Per the germline V gene, CDR1 is LNHDA and CDR2 is SQIVND (reference sequence). V shed 4 bases and J shed 2 bases, with 13 bases lying between them.